The 11 T cell receptor beta chains given below trace back to one sample, sequenced in a study of T cell responses to AZD1222 COVID-19 vaccine. TCRdb's copy holds only in-frame clones and misses some; the assay was immunoSEQ multiplex PCR. The sample gives fewer than 120,000 clones, about four fifths of which show up once; around 4.6% is in the top ten. The sequencing used peripheral blood, collected on day 0 of AZD1222 vaccination. These receptors all come from an adult in good health.

This rearrangement joins TRBV27 to TRBJ2-3; 8 bases agree with TRBD1. The V gene's germline CDR1 is MNHEY and CDR2 SMNVEV (reference sequence). The J segment lost 2 bases and the V segment lost 4 bases, leaving 5 bases of the junction unmatched. CDR3 length: 15 amino acids. CDR3: CASSYGQGFTDTQYF. In nucleotides, the CDR3 is TGTGCCAGCAGTTATGGACAGGGCTTCACAGATACGCAGTATTTT.

The rearrangement joins TRBV4-3 to TRBJ1-1, with D perhaps matching TRBD1 (5 bases). The CDR3 loop spans 14 amino acids. The germline V gene has CDR1 LGHNA and CDR2 YSLEER. The germline V and J ends were trimmed by 1 base and 6 bases, with 12 bases remaining between them. The CDR3 loop is CASSQGVGGAEAFF. The CDR3, as DNA: TGCGCCAGCAGCCAAGGGGTTGGGGGGGCTGAAGCTTTCTTT.

V gene TRBV5-1 combines with J gene TRBJ1-4; D is unresolved. V was trimmed by 0 bases and J by 7 bases, leaving 13 bases between them. This CDR3 has 15 residues. Germline-derived CDR1 and CDR2 are SGHRS and YFSETQ. In nucleotides, the CDR3 is TGCGCCAGCAGCTTGGATAGGGCGGTGGGTGAAAAACTGTTTTTT. Its protein is CASSLDRAVGEKLFF.

The chain has TRBV24-1 and TRBJ1-1; D remains unclear. The germline gives CDR1 KGHDR, CDR2 SFDVKD. The CDR3 extends over 14 amino acids. Trimming took 6 bases from V and 7 from J, leaving 17 bases between them. The DNA for the CDR3 is TGTGCCACCAGTACCTCCGGGGAAGGGAATGAAGCTTTCTTT. Amino acid sequence: CATSTSGEGNEAFF.

The genes are TRBV14 and TRBJ2-7; tentatively, D is TRBD1 (6 bases). V was pared by 1 base and J by 1 base, with 17 bases between. Germline CDR1 and CDR2: SGHDN and FVKESK. The CDR3 extends over 17 amino acids. The DNA of the CDR3 is TGTGCCAGCAGCCAAGCCCCCTACGACAGGATTTCCTACGAGCAGTACTTC. Its protein product is CASSQAPYDRISYEQYF.

This clone was found a few times. The rearrangement links TRBV9 to TRBJ1-2; 7 bases map to TRBD1. Germline V gene sequence: CDR1 SGDLS, CDR2 YYNGEE. This CDR3 comprises 13 residues. After removal of 4 bases from V and 6 bases from J, the junction contained 6 bases not matched to a gene. The CDR3 is CASSFRQGHGYTF. CDR3 in DNA: TGTGCCAGCAGCTTTAGACAGGGCCATGGCTACACCTTC.

This chain joins TRBV5-4 and TRBJ1-2; 7 bases map to TRBD1. The CDR3 is made up of 18 amino acids. Unmatched junction bases numbered 26, after V lost 10 bases and J lost 5 bases. CDR1 is SGHNT, CDR2 YYREEE, per germline (reference sequence). CDR3 in amino acids: CAGGTATDRDGGEYGYTF. The CDR3 DNA reads TGTGCCGGCGGGACAGCTACAGACCGCGACGGAGGGGAGTATGGCTACACCTTC.

This clone was detected many times. The same CDR3 also results from other DNA sequences found in this sample. The chain employs TRBV12-3 or TRBV12-4 and TRBJ2-1, with a tentative D call TRBD2 (5 bases). V dropped 2 bases and J dropped 6 bases, with 8 bases sitting between them. The CDR3 sequence is 13 residues long. CDR3 nucleotide sequence: TGTGCCAGCAGTTTAACTAGACCCAATGAGCAGTTCTTC. Translating it yields CASSLTRPNEQFF.

V usage is TRBV11-2 and J usage is TRBJ2-3; weak D call: TRBD2 (6 bases). Germline V lookup: CDR1 SGHAT, CDR2 FQNNGV. This CDR3 is 15 amino acids long. Trimming took off 5 bases at V and 2 bases at J, with 14 bases between the two ends. This CDR3 reads CASSLHLATTDTQYF. The CDR3 nucleotides read TGTGCCAGCAGCCTTCACCTAGCGACCACAGATACGCAGTATTTT.

The chain links TRBV7-9 to TRBJ1-1; D may be TRBD1 (5 bases). This CDR3 spans 14 amino acids. The V end was cut by 6 bases, the J end by 7 bases, with 18 bases between. Germline CDR1 and CDR2: SEHNR and FQNEAQ (reference sequence). Here the CDR3 reads CASRATGTQHEAFF. The CDR3 region has the DNA TGTGCCAGCAGGGCGACCGGGACTCAACATGAAGCTTTCTTT. The variable domain in full, completed from reference TRBV7-9 and TRBJ1-1, reads DTGVSQNPRHKITKRGQNVTFRCDPISEHNRLYWYRQTLGQGPEFLTYFQNEAQLEKSRLLSDRFSAERPKGSFSTLEIQRTEQGDSAMYLCASRATGTQHEAFFGQGTRLTVV.

CDR3: CASSFTDTQYF. The CDR3 DNA sequence: TGTGCCAGCAGCTTCACAGATACGCAGTATTTT. V usage is TRBV3-1 (or the pseudogene TRBV3-2) and J usage is TRBJ2-3; no definite D call. The CDR3 runs to 11 residues. Per germline, CDR1 LGHDT and CDR2 YNNKEL (reference sequence). V was shortened by 5 bases and J by 2 bases, with 2 bases between the two germline ends.